The 2 T cell receptor beta chains in this list originate from one sample, sequenced in a study of human T cells and chemical hapten exposure. The time point: patch test 1, 2 weeks after DPC sensitization. The treatment denotes: therapeutic diphenylcyclopropenone sensitization with weekly scalp DPC. TCRdb recomputed calls from the RACE reads with MiXCR, one row per CDR3 protein. The table records some 400,000 distinct CDR3 sequences, 4.8% of them present only once. The material sequenced was whole blood, taken in connection with sensitization to the hapten diphenylcyclopropenone (DPC). These receptors all stem from a woman between 50 and 59 years old with alopecia areata. Some clones in this sample may be carry-over from other donors' samples.

In this sample, this clonotype turned up a few times. This chain joins TRBV12-3 or TRBV12-4 and TRBJ1-2; D is unclear. Trimming removed 6 bases at V and 8 bases at J, with 16 bases between. CDR3 length: 13 residues. The CDR3 spells CASSPTRKGGYTF. CDR3 nucleotides: TGTGCCAGCAGCCCTACCCGTAAAGGCGGCTACACCTTC.

This clonotype was counted at least ten times. The rearrangement joins TRBV7-8 to TRBJ2-1; 7 bases are shared with TRBD2. Germline V gene lookup returns CDR1 SGHVS and CDR2 FQNEAQ. This CDR3 region has 17 residues. V gave up 1 base and J gave up 0 bases; unmatched junction bases: 6. DNA for the CDR3: TGTGCCAGCAGCTTAGGGACTCGCGGGAGCTCCTACAATGAGCAGTTCTTC. This translates into CASSLGTRGSSYNEQFF.